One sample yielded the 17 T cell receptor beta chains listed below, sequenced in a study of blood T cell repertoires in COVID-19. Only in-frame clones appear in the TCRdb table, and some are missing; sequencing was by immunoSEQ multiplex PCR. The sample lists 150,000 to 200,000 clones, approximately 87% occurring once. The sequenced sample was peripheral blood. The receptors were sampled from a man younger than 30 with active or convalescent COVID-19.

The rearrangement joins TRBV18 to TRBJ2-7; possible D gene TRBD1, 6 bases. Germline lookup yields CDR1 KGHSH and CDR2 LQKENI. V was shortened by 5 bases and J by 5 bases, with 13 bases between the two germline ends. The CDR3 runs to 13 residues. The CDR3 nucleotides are TGTGCCAGCTCAAACAACGAGGGGGACGAGCAGTACGTC. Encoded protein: CASSNNEGDEQYV.

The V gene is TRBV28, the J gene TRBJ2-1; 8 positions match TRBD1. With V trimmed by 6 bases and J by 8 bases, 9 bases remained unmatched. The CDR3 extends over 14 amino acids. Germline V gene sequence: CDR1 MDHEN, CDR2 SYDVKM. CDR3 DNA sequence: TGTGCCAGCAGAGACGGGACAGGTTACGATGAGCAGTTCTTC. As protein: CASRDGTGYDEQFF.

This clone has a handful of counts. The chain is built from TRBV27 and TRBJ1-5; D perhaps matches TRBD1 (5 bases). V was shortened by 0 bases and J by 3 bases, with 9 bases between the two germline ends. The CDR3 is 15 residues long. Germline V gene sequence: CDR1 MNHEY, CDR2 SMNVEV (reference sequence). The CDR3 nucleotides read TGTGCCAGCAGTTTATCCGGAGGGGTCAATCAGCCCCAGCATTTT. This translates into CASSLSGGVNQPQHF.

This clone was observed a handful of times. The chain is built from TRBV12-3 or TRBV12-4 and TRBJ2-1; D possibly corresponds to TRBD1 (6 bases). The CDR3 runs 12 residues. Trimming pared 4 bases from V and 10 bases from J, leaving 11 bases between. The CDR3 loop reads CASSSHGQEQFF. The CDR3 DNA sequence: TGTGCCAGCAGTTCACACGGACAGGAGCAGTTCTTC.

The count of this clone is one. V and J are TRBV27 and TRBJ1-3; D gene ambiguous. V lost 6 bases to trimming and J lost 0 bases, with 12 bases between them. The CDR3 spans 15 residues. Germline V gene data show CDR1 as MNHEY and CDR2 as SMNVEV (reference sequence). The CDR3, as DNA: TGTGCCAGCAGCACTCTGGCAGGCTCTGGAAACACCATATATTTT. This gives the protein CASSTLAGSGNTIYF.

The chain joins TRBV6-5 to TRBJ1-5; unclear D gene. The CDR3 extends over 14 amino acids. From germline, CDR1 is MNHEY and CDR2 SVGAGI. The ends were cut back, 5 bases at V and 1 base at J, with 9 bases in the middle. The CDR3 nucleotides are TGTGCCAGCAGTACAACCGGGAGCAATCAGCCCCAGCATTTT. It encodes CASSTTGSNQPQHF.

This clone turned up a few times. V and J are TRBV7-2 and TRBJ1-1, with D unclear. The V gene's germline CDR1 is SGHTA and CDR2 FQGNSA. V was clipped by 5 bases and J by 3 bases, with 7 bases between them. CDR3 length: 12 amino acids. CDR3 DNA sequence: TGTGCCAGCAGCCGAGTAGACACTGAAGCTTTCTTT. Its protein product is CASSRVDTEAFF.

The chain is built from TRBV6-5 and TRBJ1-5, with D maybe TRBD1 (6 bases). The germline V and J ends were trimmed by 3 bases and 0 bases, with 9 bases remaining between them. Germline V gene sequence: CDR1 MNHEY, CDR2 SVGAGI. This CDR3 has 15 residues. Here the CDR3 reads CASSYDRHSNQPQHF. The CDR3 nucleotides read TGTGCCAGCAGTTATGACAGGCATAGCAATCAGCCCCAGCATTTT.

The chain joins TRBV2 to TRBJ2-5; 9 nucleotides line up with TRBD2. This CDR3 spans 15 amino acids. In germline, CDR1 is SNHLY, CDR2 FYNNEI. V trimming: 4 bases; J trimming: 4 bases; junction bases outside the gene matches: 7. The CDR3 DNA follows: TGTGCCAGCAGTGTCGGCGGGGGGGCGGGAGAGACCCAGTACTTC. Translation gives CASSVGGGAGETQYF.

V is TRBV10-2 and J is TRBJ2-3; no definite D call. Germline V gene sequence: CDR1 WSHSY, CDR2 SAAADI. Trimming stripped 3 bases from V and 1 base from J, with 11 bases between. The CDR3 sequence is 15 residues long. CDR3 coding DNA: TGCGCCAGCAGTGAAGGATTTGGAGGCACAGATACGCAGTATTTT. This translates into CASSEGFGGTDTQYF.

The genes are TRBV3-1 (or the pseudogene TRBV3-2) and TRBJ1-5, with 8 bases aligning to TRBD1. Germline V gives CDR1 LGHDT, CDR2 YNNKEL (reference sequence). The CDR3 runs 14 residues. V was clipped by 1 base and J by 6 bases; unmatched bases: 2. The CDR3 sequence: CASSQGTGRQPQHF. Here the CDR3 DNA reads TGTGCCAGCAGCCAAGGGACAGGGCGTCAGCCCCAGCATTTT.

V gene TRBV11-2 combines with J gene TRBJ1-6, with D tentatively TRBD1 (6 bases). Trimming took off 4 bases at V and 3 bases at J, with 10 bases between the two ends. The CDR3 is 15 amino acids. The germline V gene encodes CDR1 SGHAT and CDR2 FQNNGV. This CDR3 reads CASSSQGHYNSPLHF. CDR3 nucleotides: TGTGCCAGCAGCTCACAGGGACACTATAATTCACCCCTCCACTTT. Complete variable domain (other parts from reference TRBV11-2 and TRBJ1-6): EAGVAQSPRYKIIEKRQSVAFWCNPISGHATLYWYQQILGQGPKLLIQFQNNGVVDDSQLPKDRFSAERLKGVDSTLKIQPAKLEDSAVYLCASSSQGHYNSPLHFGNGTRLTVT.

In nucleotides, the CDR3 is TGTGCCAGCAGTTCTACTGGAAACACCATATATTTT. Protein sequence: CASSSTGNTIYF. The chain joins TRBV12-3 or TRBV12-4 to TRBJ1-3; D unresolved. The CDR3 has 12 residues. V gave up 4 bases and J gave up 2 bases, with 3 bases separating them.

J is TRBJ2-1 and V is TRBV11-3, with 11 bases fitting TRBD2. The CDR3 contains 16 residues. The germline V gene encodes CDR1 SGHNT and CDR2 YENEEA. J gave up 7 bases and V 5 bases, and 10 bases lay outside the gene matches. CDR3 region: CASSTFSGGAGNEQFF. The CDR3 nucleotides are TGTGCCAGCAGCACATTTAGCGGGGGGGCCGGGAATGAGCAGTTCTTC.

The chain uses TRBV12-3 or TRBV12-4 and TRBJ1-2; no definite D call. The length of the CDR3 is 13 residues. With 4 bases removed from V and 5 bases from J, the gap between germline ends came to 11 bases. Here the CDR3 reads CASSYGRGYGYTF. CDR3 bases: TGTGCCAGCAGTTACGGCCGGGGATATGGCTACACCTTC.

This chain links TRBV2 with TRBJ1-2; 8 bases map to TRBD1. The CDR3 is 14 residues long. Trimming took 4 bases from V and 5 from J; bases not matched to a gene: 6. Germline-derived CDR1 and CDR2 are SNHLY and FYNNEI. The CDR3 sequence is CASSVTGATYGYTF. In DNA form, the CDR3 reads TGTGCCAGCAGTGTGACAGGGGCTACTTATGGCTACACCTTC.

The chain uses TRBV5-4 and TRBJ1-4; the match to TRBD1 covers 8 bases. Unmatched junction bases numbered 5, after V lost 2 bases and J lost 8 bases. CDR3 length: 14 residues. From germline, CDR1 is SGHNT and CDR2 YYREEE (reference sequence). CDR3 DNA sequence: TGTGCCAGCAGCTTTTTCCGGGACAGGGAAAAACTGTTTTTT. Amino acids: CASSFFRDREKLFF.